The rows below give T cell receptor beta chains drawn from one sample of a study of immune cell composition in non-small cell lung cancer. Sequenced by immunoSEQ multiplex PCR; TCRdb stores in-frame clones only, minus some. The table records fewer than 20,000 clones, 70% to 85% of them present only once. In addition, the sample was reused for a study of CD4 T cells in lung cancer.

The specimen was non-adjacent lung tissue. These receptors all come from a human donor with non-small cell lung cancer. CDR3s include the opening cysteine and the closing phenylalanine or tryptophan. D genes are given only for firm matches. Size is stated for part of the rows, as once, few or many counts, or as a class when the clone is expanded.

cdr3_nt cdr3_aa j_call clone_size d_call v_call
TGTGCCTGGAGTGGAGACGATGTGGGGACCAACACTGAAGCTTTCTTT CAWSGDDVGTNTEAFF TRBJ1-1 few NA TRBV30
TGTGCCAGCAGCTCACCCGGGGGGGCAACAGATACGCAGTATTTT CASSSPGGATDTQYF TRBJ2-3 NA TRBD2 TRBV7-6
TGTGCCAGCAGTTCTCGACAGACACCCTACGAGCAGTACTTC CASSSRQTPYEQYF TRBJ2-7 NA NA TRBV28
TGTGCCTGGAGTGTATCAGGGGTGAACACTGAAGCTTTCTTT CAWSVSGVNTEAFF TRBJ1-1 NA NA TRBV30
TGTGCCAGCAGCCATGAGGCAGGGGGTGATTATAGCAATCAGCCCCAGCATTTT CASSHEAGGDYSNQPQHF TRBJ1-5 NA TRBD1 TRBV7-8
TGCGCCAGCAGTGGCCTTACTAGCCCCGGGGAGCTGTTTTTT CASSGLTSPGELFF TRBJ2-2 NA NA TRBV10-1
TGTGCCAGTAGTATAGGGGGCGGCGTAAATACGCAGTATTTT CASSIGGGVNTQYF TRBJ2-3 NA NA TRBV19
TGTGCCAGCAGTTACTTGGGGGGTTTCGAGCAGTACTTC CASSYLGGFEQYF TRBJ2-7 NA NA TRBV6-5
TGTGCCAGCAGTTCGCCGGGACGCGTTAACTATGGCTACACCTTC CASSSPGRVNYGYTF TRBJ1-2 once NA TRBV6-5
TGTGCCAGCAGTTTATACGGGACACTGGAAACCTACGAGCAGTACTTC CASSLYGTLETYEQYF TRBJ2-7 NA NA TRBV27
TGCGCCAGCAGCTTGGAACCCGGTGTGGGGAGAGCTTTCTTT CASSLEPGVGRAFF TRBJ1-1 NA NA TRBV5-1
TGTGCCAGCAGTTTAGCGGACAGCGTCGAGACCCAGTACTTC CASSLADSVETQYF TRBJ2-5 NA NA TRBV27
TGTGCCAGCAGCTTAGTCTTGGGGAACAATCAGCCCCAGCATTTT CASSLVLGNNQPQHF TRBJ1-5 NA NA TRBV7-2
TGTGCCAGCAGCCCGCAGTACTCTGGAAACACCATATATTTT CASSPQYSGNTIYF TRBJ1-3 NA NA TRBV11-2
TGTGCCAGCAGTTACGGGGACGGTAATGAAAAACTGTTTTTT CASSYGDGNEKLFF TRBJ1-4 NA NA TRBV6-6
TGTGCCAGCAGCGGCTTAGGGCGGGGGTCCTTCACAGATACGCAGTATTTT CASSGLGRGSFTDTQYF TRBJ2-3 NA TRBD2 TRBV11-3
TGCAGCGTTGACGGGGGCGCTAGCACAGATACGCAGTATTTT CSVDGGASTDTQYF TRBJ2-3 NA NA TRBV29-1
TGTGCCATCAGTGTAGGTGGAGAAAAACTGTTTTTT CAISVGGEKLFF TRBJ1-4 NA NA TRBV10-3
TGTGCCAGCAGTTCCGGACAGGGGTTGAAAGGAAACACCATATATTTT CASSSGQGLKGNTIYF TRBJ1-3 NA TRBD1 TRBV6-5
TGCGCCAGCAGCCCCGGGGGTGGCTCCTACGAGCAGTACTTC CASSPGGGSYEQYF TRBJ2-7 NA NA TRBV10-1
TGTGCCTGGAGTATTGGCACAGATACGCAGTATTTT CAWSIGTDTQYF TRBJ2-3 NA NA TRBV30
TGTGCCAGCAGGGAGAATCCCGCTGCGGAGTGGTACTTC CASRENPAAEWYF TRBJ2-4 NA NA TRBV2
TGTGCCAGCAGTCGACAGGGAAACACTGAAGCTTTCTTT CASSRQGNTEAFF TRBJ1-1 few TRBD1 TRBV2
TGTGCCAGCAGCGCCTCACTAGCGGGAAATTTCTACGAGCAGTACTTC CASSASLAGNFYEQYF TRBJ2-7 NA TRBD2 TRBV7-9
TGTGCCAGCAGTTACAGGGGTGACAGAAACTATGGCTACACCTTC CASSYRGDRNYGYTF TRBJ1-2 few NA TRBV6-5
TGTGCCAGCAGTTTCTCAGGATGGCAGCCCCAGCATTTT CASSFSGWQPQHF TRBJ1-5 NA NA TRBV27
TGTGCCAGCAGCTTCCGGGACTTCACAGATACGCAGTATTTT CASSFRDFTDTQYF TRBJ2-3 NA NA TRBV7-9
TGTGCCAGCAGTTCCACAGCGGGGGGGGCGGGAGATACGCAGTATTTT CASSSTAGGAGDTQYF TRBJ2-3 NA TRBD2 TRBV6-5
TGTGCCAGCAGTGAGAGCGTACGGGGGTCCTATAATTCACCCCTCCACTTT CASSESVRGSYNSPLHF TRBJ1-6 NA NA TRBV6-1
TGTGCCAGCAGAGGGGACAGCCTAAATGAAAAACTGTTTTTT CASRGDSLNEKLFF TRBJ1-4 NA TRBD1 TRBV2
TGTGCCAGCAGCGCCCAAACCGCGAACACTGAAGCTTTCTTT CASSAQTANTEAFF TRBJ1-1 NA NA TRBV7-6
TGTGCCTGGAGTGACGGTAGACTTGGCTACACCTTC CAWSDGRLGYTF TRBJ1-2 NA NA TRBV30
TGTGCCAGCAGCCATCTAACCCCGGGGGGGAATTCACCCCTCCACTTT CASSHLTPGGNSPLHF TRBJ1-6 NA NA TRBV14
TGTGCCAGCAAACCTCCGGGACAGGGGGCTGGACAGCCCCAGCATTTT CASKPPGQGAGQPQHF TRBJ1-5 few TRBD1 TRBV19
TGCGCCAGCAGCTCGCAAGAATACTCCATGAACACTGAAGCTTTCTTT CASSSQEYSMNTEAFF TRBJ1-1 NA NA TRBV5-1
TGCAGCGTAGGTCAGGACCCTACGAACACCGGGGAGCTGTTTTTT CSVGQDPTNTGELFF TRBJ2-2 NA NA TRBV29-1
TGTGCCAGCAGCACGACCAGCACTGAAGCTTTCTTT CASSTTSTEAFF TRBJ1-1 once NA TRBV5-4
TGTGCCAGCAGGAGGGGGATGGGGGGTGAAGCTTTCTTT CASRRGMGGEAFF TRBJ1-1 NA NA TRBV6-5
TGTGCCAGCAGCTCAAGGACAGGGCTCGACGAGCAGTACTTC CASSSRTGLDEQYF TRBJ2-7 NA TRBD1 TRBV7-2
TGTGCCAGCATCCCTTGGGGGGGCTCCTACGAGCAGTACTTC CASIPWGGSYEQYF TRBJ2-7 NA TRBD2 TRBV28
TGTGCCAGCAGCTCCTCGACGGCGGATCAGCCCCAGCATTTT CASSSSTADQPQHF TRBJ1-5 NA NA TRBV7-8
TGCGCCAGCAGCTGGCCGGGACAGCCTAACACTGAAGCTTTCTTT CASSWPGQPNTEAFF TRBJ1-1 NA TRBD1 TRBV5-1
TGTGCCAGTAGTATTTATGCAGGGGGGCAGAGCAATCAGCCCCAGCATTTT CASSIYAGGQSNQPQHF TRBJ1-5 NA TRBD1 TRBV19
TGTGCCAGCAGCCAAGAGGCAGGGAGGGAGACCCAGTACTTC CASSQEAGRETQYF TRBJ2-5 NA NA TRBV4-2
TGCGCCAGCAGCGATCCACGGAGGAAACAAGAGACCCAGTACTTC CASSDPRRKQETQYF TRBJ2-5 NA NA TRBV5-1
TGTGCCAGCAGTTACCAATCCAGCTCTGGAAACACCATATATTTT CASSYQSSSGNTIYF TRBJ1-3 NA NA TRBV6-5
TGTGCCAGCAGCTTAGGAGCCATTAGCTCTGGGGCCAACGTCCTGACTTTC CASSLGAISSGANVLTF TRBJ2-6 NA NA TRBV7-2
TGTGCCAGCAGCCGGGACAGGGCGGATCATCAGCCCCAGCATTTT CASSRDRADHQPQHF TRBJ1-5 NA TRBD1 TRBV5-8
TGTGCCAGCAGCGTAGCTCGGGCTAGCGGGCAAGAGACCCAGTACTTC CASSVARASGQETQYF TRBJ2-5 NA TRBD2 TRBV9